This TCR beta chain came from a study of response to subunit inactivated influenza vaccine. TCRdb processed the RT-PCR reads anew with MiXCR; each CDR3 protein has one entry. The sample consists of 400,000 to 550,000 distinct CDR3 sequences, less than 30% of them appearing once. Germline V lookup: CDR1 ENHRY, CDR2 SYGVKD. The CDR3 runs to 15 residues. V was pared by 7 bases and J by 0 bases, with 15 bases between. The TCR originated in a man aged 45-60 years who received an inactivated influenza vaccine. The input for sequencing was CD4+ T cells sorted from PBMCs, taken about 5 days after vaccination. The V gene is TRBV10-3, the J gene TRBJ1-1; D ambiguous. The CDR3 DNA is TGTGCCATCATCGCACGAGAGGGCCTGAACACTGAAGCTTTCTTT. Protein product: CAIIAREGLNTEAFF.